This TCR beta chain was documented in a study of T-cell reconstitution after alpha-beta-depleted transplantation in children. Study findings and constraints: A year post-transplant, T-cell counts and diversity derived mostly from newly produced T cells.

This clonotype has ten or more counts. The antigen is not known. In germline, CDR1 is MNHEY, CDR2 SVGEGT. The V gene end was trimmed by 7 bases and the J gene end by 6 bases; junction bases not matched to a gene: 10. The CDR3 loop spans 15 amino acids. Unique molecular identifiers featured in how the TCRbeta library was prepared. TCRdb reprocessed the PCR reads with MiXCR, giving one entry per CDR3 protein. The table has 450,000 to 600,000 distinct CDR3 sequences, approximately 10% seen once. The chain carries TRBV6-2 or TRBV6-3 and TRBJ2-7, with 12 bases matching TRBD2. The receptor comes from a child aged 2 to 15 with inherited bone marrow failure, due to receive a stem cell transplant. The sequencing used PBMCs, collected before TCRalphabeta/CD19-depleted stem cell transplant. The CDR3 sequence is CASTLRTSGTPEQYF. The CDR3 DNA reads TGTGCCAGCACCCTCCGGACTAGCGGGACCCCCGAGCAGTACTTC.